What follows are 27 T cell receptor beta chains derived from one specimen sequenced in a study of blood T cell repertoires in COVID-19. The protocol was immunoSEQ multiplex PCR, while the TCRdb copy is restricted to in-frame clones and leaves out a portion. The sample holds 65,000 to 90,000 clones, approximately 90% seen once. Sequencing was performed on peripheral blood. The receptors originated from a human donor in a cohort sampled during active COVID-19.

J is TRBJ2-1 and V is TRBV7-8; TRBD2 might be the D (6 bases). Looked up from germline, CDR1 is SGHVS and CDR2 is FQNEAQ. Trimming cost V 3 bases and J 5 bases, with 8 bases left between them. This CDR3 contains 13 residues. In DNA form, the CDR3 reads TGTGCCAGCAGCTTGACTAGTAACAATGAGCAGTTCTTC. As protein: CASSLTSNNEQFF.

The chain is built from TRBV30 and TRBJ1-2, with a weak D call TRBD1 (5 bases). This CDR3 region has 13 residues. Germline loops: CDR1 GTSNPN, CDR2 SVGIG (reference sequence). V lost 5 bases to trimming and J lost 4 bases, with 14 bases between them. As DNA, the CDR3 is TGTGCCTGGGGGGGGGAGGCCGGCTATGGCTACACCTTC. Translating gives CAWGGEAGYGYTF.

This chain connects TRBV10-3 to TRBJ2-5; the match to TRBD1 covers 8 bases. Germline loops: CDR1 ENHRY, CDR2 SYGVKD. The CDR3 totals 14 residues. The V segment lost 2 bases and the J segment 6 bases; nucleotides outside the gene matches: 5. The CDR3 is CAISETTGGQTQYF. The CDR3 nucleotides are TGTGCCATCAGTGAGACAACAGGGGGTCAGACCCAGTACTTC.

This chain connects TRBV5-1 to TRBJ2-1, with 9 bases identical to TRBD2. The CDR3 is made up of 15 amino acids. Germline-derived CDR1 and CDR2 are SGHRS and YFSETQ. With 0 bases clipped from V and 7 bases from J, the junction kept 5 bases outside the gene matches. In DNA form, the CDR3 reads TGCGCCAGCAGCTTGGGCCTAGCGGGGAGGAATGAGCAGTTCTTC. It encodes CASSLGLAGRNEQFF.

This CDR3 is CASTSDRLGEPQHF. For the CDR3, the DNA is TGTGCCAGCACTTCTGACAGGCTCGGAGAGCCCCAGCATTTT. The rearrangement joins TRBV7-2 to TRBJ1-5, with a tentative D call TRBD1 (6 bases). Trimming cost V 7 bases and J 8 bases, with 18 bases left between them. The CDR3 covers 14 residues. Germline-derived CDR1 and CDR2 are SGHTA and FQGNSA.

CDR3 nucleotides: TGTGCCAGCAGAAGGACAGGGTTGACTGAAGCTTTCTTT. It specifies CASRRTGLTEAFF. J is TRBJ1-1 and V is TRBV12-3 or TRBV12-4; 8 bases map to TRBD1. V trimming: 6 bases; J trimming: 5 bases; junction bases outside the gene matches: 5. The CDR3 spans 13 residues.

The CDR3 sequence: CASSTDRGGTDTQYF. As DNA, the CDR3 is TGTGCCAGCAGCACCGACAGGGGAGGCACAGATACGCAGTATTTT. This chain connects TRBV5-6 to TRBJ2-3; 8 bases fit TRBD1. Looked up from germline, CDR1 is SGHDT and CDR2 is YYEEEE. V shed 4 bases and J 1 base; nucleotides not matched to a gene: 5. The CDR3 spans 15 residues. The whole variable domain, filled in from reference TRBV5-6 and TRBJ2-3, reads DAGVTQSPTHLIKTRGQQVTLRCSPKSGHDTVSWYQQALGQGPQFIFQYYEEEERQRGNFPDRFSGHQFPNYSSELNVNALLLGDSALYLCASSTDRGGTDTQYFGPGTRLTVL.

The chain joins TRBV27 to TRBJ1-2; D is possibly TRBD1 (6 bases). The CDR3 runs 15 residues. Germline CDR1 MNHEY, CDR2 SMNVEV (reference sequence). With 1 base removed from V and 3 bases from J, the gap between germline ends came to 12 bases. The CDR3 region is CASSLWAGEDYGYTF. The CDR3 DNA is TGTGCCAGCAGTTTATGGGCAGGGGAAGACTATGGCTACACCTTC.

The V gene is TRBV11-2, the J gene TRBJ2-1, with 11 bases lining up with TRBD2. This CDR3 spans 19 amino acids. V was clipped by 0 bases and J by 2 bases; unmatched bases: 9. Germline V gene sequence: CDR1 SGHAT, CDR2 FQNNGV. The CDR3 sequence: CASSLERASGGHPYNEQFF. CDR3 sequence (DNA): TGTGCCAGCAGCTTAGAAAGGGCTAGCGGGGGGCATCCCTACAATGAGCAGTTCTTC.

A single count supports this clone. The chain couples TRBV5-1 to TRBJ2-1; 16 bases fit TRBD2. Germline CDR1 and CDR2: SGHRS and YFSETQ. The length of the CDR3 is 18 residues. With 3 bases clipped from V and 5 bases from J, the junction kept 8 bases outside the gene matches. CDR3 in DNA: TGCGCCAGCAGCTGGCCGGGACTAGCGGGGGGGTTACACAATGAGCAGTTCTTC. It is translated as CASSWPGLAGGLHNEQFF.

This rearrangement joins TRBV7-2 to TRBJ1-1, with 7 bases matching TRBD1. Germline V gene data show CDR1 as SGHTA and CDR2 as FQGNSA. Unmatched junction bases numbered 13, after V lost 8 bases and J lost 4 bases. The CDR3 is made up of 15 amino acids. The CDR3 loop is CASRGRQGVSTEAFF. The DNA for the CDR3 is TGTGCCAGCCGCGGGAGGCAGGGGGTGAGCACTGAAGCTTTCTTT.

V is TRBV3-1 (or the pseudogene TRBV3-2) and J is TRBJ2-7, with a possible D match to TRBD1 (5 bases). Trimming stripped 0 bases from V and 6 bases from J, with 12 bases between. Germline CDR1 and CDR2: LGHDT and YNNKEL (reference sequence). CDR3 size: 14 residues. CDR3 in DNA: TGTGCCAGCAGCCAAGAAATCAGGGTGAGCGAGCAGTACTTC. Its translation: CASSQEIRVSEQYF.

The V gene is TRBV5-1, the J gene TRBJ1-4, with D possibly being TRBD1 (6 bases). The CDR3 has 16 amino acids. Trimming shortened V by 5 bases and J by 0 bases, and 14 bases separated the two germline ends. Germline V gene sequence: CDR1 SGHRS, CDR2 YFSETQ. The CDR3 region has the DNA TGCGCCAGCAGTTCAACAGGGCCGTCAACTAATGAAAAACTGTTTTTT. This sequence encodes CASSSTGPSTNEKLFF. Looking up the rest from reference TRBV5-1 and TRBJ1-4 gives the full variable domain: KAGVTQTPRYLIKTRGQQVTLSCSPISGHRSVSWYQQTPGQGLQFLFEYFSETQRNKGNFPGRFSGRQFSNSRSEMNVSTLELGDSALYLCASSSTGPSTNEKLFFGSGTQLSVL.

V gene TRBV5-1 combines with J gene TRBJ2-5, with D possibly matching TRBD2 (6 bases). V was cut by 0 bases and J by 4 bases, with 13 bases left in between. CDR1 and CDR2 from the germline V gene are SGHRS and YFSETQ. This CDR3 spans 15 amino acids. The CDR3 region is CASSLAGTPLETQYF. In nucleotides, the CDR3 is TGCGCCAGCAGCTTGGCCGGGACTCCTCTAGAGACCCAGTACTTC.

The gene calls are TRBV6-1 and TRBJ1-2; TRBD1 aligns across 10 bases. CDR3 length: 14 residues. Germline loops: CDR1 MNHNS, CDR2 SASEGT. With 3 bases clipped from V and 7 bases from J, the junction kept 5 bases outside the gene matches. The CDR3 DNA sequence: TGTGCCAGCAGTGATCCGGGACAGGGGATTGGCTACACCTTC. This codes for CASSDPGQGIGYTF.

The chain has TRBV19 and TRBJ2-2, with 9 bases that match TRBD1. This CDR3 is 14 amino acids long. The junction had 9 bases not matched to a gene; V was cut back by 9 bases and J by 7 bases. The germline CDR1 and CDR2 sequences are LNHDA and SQIVND (reference sequence). In DNA form, the CDR3 reads TGTGCCAGCCAAGGACAGGGGCAAGGCGGGGAGCTGTTTTTT. Translation gives CASQGQGQGGELFF.

V and J are TRBV19 and TRBJ1-1; possible D gene TRBD1, 6 bases. Trimming pared 2 bases from V and 1 base from J, leaving 8 bases between. The germline gives CDR1 LNHDA, CDR2 SQIVND (reference sequence). This CDR3 comprises 14 residues. The chain's CDR3 is CASSILGANTEAFF. The CDR3, as DNA: TGTGCCAGTAGTATACTGGGGGCGAACACTGAAGCTTTCTTT.

The V and J genes are TRBV19 and TRBJ2-3, with TRBD2 matching 7 bases. Germline V lookup: CDR1 LNHDA, CDR2 SQIVND (reference sequence). This CDR3 has 17 residues. After removal of 2 bases from V and 2 bases from J, the junction contained 10 bases not matched to a gene. In DNA form, the CDR3 reads TGTGCCAGTAGTATATTCGGGGGACTACGGACCACAGATACGCAGTATTTT. It translates to CASSIFGGLRTTDTQYF.

This chain uses TRBV5-1 with TRBJ2-2; no clear D gene. The germline CDR1 and CDR2 sequences are SGHRS and YFSETQ. With 4 bases removed from V and 5 bases from J, the gap between germline ends came to 3 bases. The CDR3 consists of 11 residues. Written as DNA, the CDR3 is TGCGCCAGCAGCCGTACCGGGGAGCTGTTTTTT. Amino acid sequence: CASSRTGELFF.

The chain recombines TRBV28 with TRBJ2-3; 7 bases match TRBD2. CDR1 MDHEN and CDR2 SYDVKM come from the germline V gene. The CDR3 consists of 13 residues. The V segment lost 7 bases and the J segment 6 bases; nucleotides outside the gene matches: 7. CDR3 nucleotide sequence: TGTGCCAGCAAAGCGGGGAGGCCGGATACGCAGTATTTT. It codes for CASKAGRPDTQYF.

The V and J genes are TRBV5-5 and TRBJ1-4; 9 bases are a match to TRBD1. This CDR3 spans 14 amino acids. Looked up from germline, CDR1 is SGHKS and CDR2 is YYEKEE (reference sequence). V shed 0 bases, J shed 8 bases, and the junction held 2 bases outside the gene matches. The CDR3 loop is CASSLEGTGEKLFF. CDR3 nucleotides: TGTGCCAGCAGCTTGGAGGGGACAGGGGAAAAACTGTTTTTT.

The rearrangement joins TRBV29-1 to TRBJ1-1; possibly TRBD1 for D (5 bases). Germline V lookup: CDR1 SQVTM, CDR2 ANQGSEA. The CDR3 is made up of 15 amino acids. V gave up 4 bases and J gave up 1 base, with 16 bases separating them. CDR3 region: CSVAAGPVENTEAFF. For the CDR3, the DNA is TGCAGCGTTGCAGCAGGGCCAGTAGAGAACACTGAAGCTTTCTTT.

The chain links TRBV7-2 to TRBJ1-2; D ambiguous. V gave up 4 bases and J gave up 8 bases, with 8 bases separating them. The CDR3 runs to 11 residues. Germline CDR1 reads SGHTA; CDR2 reads FQGNSA. In DNA form, the CDR3 reads TGTGCCAGCAGCTCCGACATCGGCTACACCTTC. Amino acid sequence: CASSSDIGYTF.

V usage is TRBV7-2 and J usage is TRBJ2-5; D possibly corresponds to TRBD2 (5 bases). CDR3 length: 15 amino acids. Germline assignment: CDR1 SGHTA and CDR2 FQGNSA. Trimming took off 3 bases at V and 5 bases at J, with 16 bases between the two ends. DNA for the CDR3: TGTGCCAGCAGCTTGGCGGGCGGTCGATGGGAGACCCAGTACTTC. Translated, it gives CASSLAGGRWETQYF. The full variable domain, completed using reference TRBV7-2 and TRBJ2-5, is GAGVSQSPSNKVTEKGKDVELRCDPISGHTALYWYRQSLGQGLEFLIYFQGNSAPDKSGLPSDRFSAERTGGSVSTLTIQRTQQEDSAVYLCASSLAGGRWETQYFGPGTRLLVL.

The chain recombines TRBV20-1 with TRBJ1-2; D not certain. This CDR3 region has 11 residues. CDR1 and CDR2 (germline): DFQATT, SNEGSKA (reference sequence). V lost 6 bases to trimming and J lost 4 bases, with 9 bases between them. The CDR3 is CSAGEFYGYTF. In DNA, the CDR3 is TGCAGTGCCGGAGAATTCTATGGCTACACCTTC.

This CDR3 reads CASSEGQGANTGELFF. The CDR3 DNA reads TGCGCCAGCAGTGAGGGACAGGGGGCGAACACCGGGGAGCTGTTTTTT. This chain uses TRBV10-2 with TRBJ2-2; TRBD1 agrees at 10 bases. The CDR3 length is 16 residues. The ends lost 2 bases at V and 0 bases at J; junction bases unmatched: 0. Germline V gene data show CDR1 as WSHSY and CDR2 as SAAADI.

This clone was detected only once. V and J are TRBV6-5 and TRBJ1-4; a possible D gene is TRBD1 (6 bases). Trimming took 5 bases from V and 9 from J, leaving 13 bases between them. CDR3 length: 13 residues. CDR1 is MNHEY and CDR2 is SVGAGI in the germline V gene. In nucleotides, the CDR3 is TGTGCCAGCAGTATACAGGGCAGTAAAAAACTGTTTTTT. This encodes CASSIQGSKKLFF.